The text below deals with one T cell receptor beta chain. The sample comes from a study of blood T cell repertoires in COVID-19. Study at large: T cells, B-cell-depleted T cells, or PBMCs supplied cDNA or gDNA.

In the authors' methods: For nucleated cells, counts were estimated from reference gene primer amplification. Repertoires were generated with immunoSEQ multiplex PCR, while TCRdb's copy carries only in-frame clones and drops some. V and J calls and clone size come straight from that table; D and trimming were deduced from the DNA. The sample shows over 450,000 clones, nearly 90% of them seen only once. Unmatched junction bases numbered 3, after V lost 7 bases and J lost 4 bases. Germline V gene data show CDR1 as LNHDA and CDR2 as SQIVND (reference sequence). CDR3 length equals 13 residues. This receptor was taken from a man younger than 35 with COVID-19, enrolled during active disease. The rearrangement joins TRBV19 to TRBJ2-1; 8 nucleotides agree with TRBD2. Material: peripheral blood. The CDR3 sequence is CASKGTRYNEQFF. The CDR3, as DNA: TGTGCCAGTAAAGGGACTAGATACAATGAGCAGTTCTTC.